Each of the 15 T cell receptor beta chains below was sequenced from the same sample in a study of blood T cell repertoires in COVID-19. Clones were read by immunoSEQ multiplex PCR, and TCRdb kept only the in-frame ones, dropping some. The sample has about 300,000 clones, 88% seen once. Sequenced: peripheral blood. These receptors were taken from a woman in her 30s who had recovered from COVID-19.

The chain carries TRBV6-5 and TRBJ2-2; D may be TRBD1 (5 bases). V gave up 6 bases and J gave up 4 bases, with 9 bases separating them. Germline loops: CDR1 MNHEY, CDR2 SVGAGI. The CDR3 has 13 residues. The CDR3 spells CASSWTPTGELFF. CDR3 DNA sequence: TGTGCCAGCAGCTGGACACCCACCGGGGAGCTGTTTTTT.

The CDR3 sequence: CASSIMASQNQPQHF. The CDR3 bases are TGTGCCAGTAGTATAATGGCCAGTCAAAATCAGCCCCAGCATTTT. The J gene is TRBJ1-5, the V gene TRBV19; no clear D gene. With 2 bases removed from V and 4 bases from J, the gap between germline ends came to 12 bases. Germline CDR1 and CDR2: LNHDA and SQIVND (reference sequence). There are 15 residues in the CDR3.

V is TRBV9 and J is TRBJ1-2; 8 bases map to TRBD1. From germline, CDR1 is SGDLS and CDR2 YYNGEE. The CDR3 is 14 amino acids. With 3 bases clipped from V and 8 bases from J, the junction kept 9 bases outside the gene matches. The CDR3 DNA reads TGTGCCAGCAGCGCGGACAGGGTTGGATGGGGCTACACCTTC. It encodes CASSADRVGWGYTF.

The chain uses TRBV5-4 and TRBJ2-3, with no clear D. Germline V CDR1 and CDR2: SGHNT, YYREEE (reference sequence). CDR3 length: 12 residues. Deletions cut 4 bases from V and 6 bases from J, with 9 bases between. CDR3 sequence: CASSPAVDTQYF. For the CDR3, the DNA is TGTGCCAGCAGCCCCGCGGTGGATACGCAGTATTTT.

This clone was seen only once. J is TRBJ2-4 and V is TRBV19; D perhaps matches TRBD1 (5 bases). CDR3 size: 14 residues. Deletions cut 6 bases from V and 8 bases from J, with 17 bases between. Germline loops: CDR1 LNHDA, CDR2 SQIVND (reference sequence). The CDR3 DNA follows: TGTGCCAGTAGCCTCGGCCTAACCAGGGACATTCAGTACTTC. Amino acid sequence: CASSLGLTRDIQYF.

The chain joins TRBV4-2 to TRBJ1-2; D remains ambiguous. The germline CDR1 and CDR2 sequences are LGHNA and YNFKEQ. Trimming stripped 0 bases from V and 1 base from J, with 15 bases between. The CDR3 spans 17 residues. CDR3 in DNA: TGTGCCAGCAGCCAAGAGAGTGTATTCGATATTAACTATGGCTACACCTTC. Amino acid sequence: CASSQESVFDINYGYTF.

V and J are TRBV28 and TRBJ1-5; D is possibly TRBD1 (6 bases). The CDR3 extends over 13 amino acids. The germline V and J ends were trimmed by 6 bases and 7 bases, with 13 bases remaining between them. Per germline, CDR1 MDHEN and CDR2 SYDVKM. The CDR3 reads CASRQGTWQPQHF. The CDR3 DNA sequence: TGTGCCAGCAGACAGGGTACCTGGCAGCCCCAGCATTTT.

This clone was detected only once. The gene calls are TRBV5-1 and TRBJ2-5; TRBD2 aligns across 11 bases. Per germline, CDR1 SGHRS and CDR2 YFSETQ. Trimming removed 4 bases from V and 2 bases from J; junction bases left unmatched: 4. CDR3 length: 15 amino acids. Written as DNA, the CDR3 is TGCGCCAGCAGCCACGGGACTAGCGGACAAGAGACCCAGTACTTC. Amino acids: CASSHGTSGQETQYF. Based on the CDR3 plus reference TRBV5-1 and TRBJ2-5, the full variable domain is KAGVTQTPRYLIKTRGQQVTLSCSPISGHRSVSWYQQTPGQGLQFLFEYFSETQRNKGNFPGRFSGRQFSNSRSEMNVSTLELGDSALYLCASSHGTSGQETQYFGPGTRLLVL.

The chain employs TRBV10-3 and TRBJ2-5, with 9 bases identical to TRBD1. CDR3 size: 16 residues. The ends lost 5 bases at V and 2 bases at J; junction bases unmatched: 9. Germline CDR1 ENHRY, CDR2 SYGVKD. CDR3 sequence: CAISTSTGGGQETQYF. The DNA of the CDR3 is TGTGCCATCAGTACCTCGACAGGGGGAGGTCAAGAGACCCAGTACTTC.

This clone has a single count. V and J are TRBV24-1 and TRBJ2-4; 8 bases agree with TRBD1. Germline CDR1 KGHDR, CDR2 SFDVKD. CDR3 length: 16 residues. Losses at the gene ends were 8 bases for V and 4 bases for J; bases not matched to a gene: 12. The CDR3 coding sequence is TGTGCCACCAATCGGGACAGGCACTCTACTAAAAACATTCAGTACTTC. Translation: CATNRDRHSTKNIQYF.

The chain employs TRBV7-8 and TRBJ2-7; TRBD1 matches 8 bases. V shed 4 bases, J shed 2 bases, and the junction held 7 bases outside the gene matches. Germline V gene data show CDR1 as SGHVS and CDR2 as FQNEAQ. CDR3 size: 15 residues. The CDR3 DNA sequence: TGTGCCAGCAGCTCGAACAGGGGGAAAGCCTACGAGCAGTACTTC. Residues: CASSSNRGKAYEQYF. Together with reference TRBV7-8 and TRBJ2-7, the CDR3 gives the full variable domain: GAGVSQSPRYKVAKRGQDVALRCDPISGHVSLFWYQQALGQGPEFLTYFQNEAQLDKSGLPSDRFFAERPEGSVSTLKIQRTQQEDSAVYLCASSSNRGKAYEQYFGPGTRLTVT.

This chain links TRBV2 with TRBJ2-3, with D perhaps TRBD1 (6 bases). Trimming took 1 base from V and 5 from J, leaving 7 bases between them. This CDR3 region has 13 residues. Germline V lookup: CDR1 SNHLY, CDR2 FYNNEI. CDR3 sequence reads: CASSEGGGDTQYF. CDR3 nucleotides: TGTGCCAGCAGTGAAGGAGGGGGAGATACGCAGTATTTT. The variable domain in full, with the rest retrieved from reference TRBV2 and TRBJ2-3, is EPEVTQTPSHQVTQMGQEVILRCVPISNHLYFYWYRQILGQKVEFLVSFYNNEISEKSEIFDDQFSVERPDGSNFTLKIRSTKLEDSAMYFCASSEGGGDTQYFGPGTRLTVL.

The V and J genes are TRBV5-6 and TRBJ1-5, with D maybe TRBD1 (6 bases). CDR3 length equals 17 residues. The ends were cut back, 3 bases at V and 1 base at J, with 17 bases in the middle. From germline, CDR1 is SGHDT and CDR2 YYEEEE. CDR3 coding DNA: TGTGCCAGCAGCTGGGGCGGGGGGGCCGTAAGCAATCAGCCCCAGCATTTT. This translates into CASSWGGGAVSNQPQHF.

The V gene is TRBV5-1, the J gene TRBJ2-5; D is possibly TRBD1 (6 bases). The length of the CDR3 is 18 residues. V was pared by 0 bases and J by 5 bases, with 23 bases between. Germline loops: CDR1 SGHRS, CDR2 YFSETQ. In nucleotides, the CDR3 is TGCGCCAGCAGCTTGGTAGGCCGTGCAGGGGTGATCTCGGAGACCCAGTACTTC. It is translated as CASSLVGRAGVISETQYF.

V gene TRBV5-1 combines with J gene TRBJ1-1, with a possible D match to TRBD1 (6 bases). With 3 bases removed from V and 5 bases from J, the gap between germline ends came to 20 bases. Germline values: CDR1 SGHRS, CDR2 YFSETQ. CDR3 length: 16 amino acids. DNA for the CDR3: TGCGCCAGCAGCTGGCGGGGGGCCGGAGGGAGGACTGAAGCTTTCTTT. Translating it yields CASSWRGAGGRTEAFF.